The 16 T cell receptor beta chains below come from one sample, sequenced in a study of molecular identifiers for immune sequencing clone quantification. TCRdb re-analysed the PCR reads in MiXCR, keeping a single row per CDR3 protein. The data hold some 650,000 distinct CDR3 sequences, with 15% to 20% observed a single time. The sequencing sample was made of naive CD8+ T cells from blood, with Jurkat cell RNA spiked in. Subset specified: FACS-sorted CD8+CD4-CCR7+CD45RA+ naive T cells. The source is a human donor in good health. Some libraries in this study had Jurkat cell RNA spiked in.

This clonotype appeared many times. The rearrangement uses TRBV6-2 or TRBV6-3 and TRBJ2-3; 10 nucleotides line up with TRBD2. The germline gives CDR1 MNHEY, CDR2 SVGEGT. J was trimmed by 6 bases and V by 2 bases; bases with no gene match: 11. The CDR3 covers 17 residues. The CDR3 sequence: CASSYDFLAGEIDTQYF. In nucleotides, the CDR3 is TGTGCCAGCAGTTACGATTTTCTAGCGGGGGAAATTGATACGCAGTATTTT.

The chain carries TRBV12-3 or TRBV12-4 and TRBJ2-1, with 11 nucleotides matching TRBD2. The length of the CDR3 is 14 residues. The trim removed 6 bases at V and 7 bases at J, leaving 5 bases unmatched. CDR3 nucleotides: TGTGCCAGCAGCATTAGCGGGGGGGCGAATGAGCAGTTCTTC. Protein product: CASSISGGANEQFF.

This clonotype turned up a few times. This sequence joins TRBV12-3 or TRBV12-4 and TRBJ2-1; possibly TRBD2 for D (6 bases). Trimming stripped 7 bases from V and 0 bases from J, with 13 bases between. The CDR3 runs 15 residues. CDR3 region: CASTSRGTSYNEQFF. DNA of the CDR3: TGTGCCAGCACCTCCCGGGGGACCTCCTACAATGAGCAGTTCTTC.

This clonotype was observed many times. The chain couples TRBV11-2 to TRBJ2-7, with D unclear. This CDR3 has 15 amino acids. The germline V and J ends were trimmed by 5 bases and 5 bases, with 19 bases remaining between them. Germline CDR1 and CDR2: SGHAT and FQNNGV. The CDR3 loop reads CASSPIALPSDEQYF. The CDR3 DNA sequence: TGTGCCAGCAGCCCCATCGCACTTCCGAGCGACGAGCAGTACTTC.

This clonotype has ten or more counts. The V call is TRBV4-1, the J call TRBJ2-7; 9 nucleotides align to TRBD1. Germline lookup yields CDR1 MGHRA and CDR2 YSYEKL. The CDR3 extends over 15 amino acids. V was clipped by 6 bases and J by 4 bases; unmatched bases: 10. The CDR3, as DNA: TGCGCCAGCAGTCATCCGGGACAGGGATCGTACGAGCAGTACTTC. Translating it yields CASSHPGQGSYEQYF.

The gene calls are TRBV28 and TRBJ1-3; weak D call: TRBD1 (5 bases). Trimming took 5 bases from V and 0 from J, leaving 11 bases between them. This CDR3 is built from 15 residues. Germline CDR1 reads MDHEN; CDR2 reads SYDVKM. The CDR3 loop reads CASSRGRISGNTIYF. CDR3 in DNA: TGTGCCAGCAGTCGGGGACGGATCTCTGGAAACACCATATATTTT.

This clonotype showed up many times. The chain joins TRBV25-1 to TRBJ2-7; D not certain. The germline gives CDR1 MGHDK, CDR2 SYGVNS. The CDR3 runs to 11 residues. Trimming took 8 bases from V and 3 from J, leaving 8 bases between them. The CDR3 loop reads CASHTGYEQYF. As DNA, the CDR3 is TGTGCCAGCCACACGGGCTACGAGCAGTACTTC.

This clonotype was seen many times. The rearrangement links TRBV24-1 to TRBJ2-1; TRBD2 matches at 9 bases. Germline lookup yields CDR1 KGHDR and CDR2 SFDVKD. There are 17 residues in the CDR3. V dropped 0 bases and J dropped 7; count of bases not matched to a gene: 9. Here the CDR3 reads CATSDLSGGLAGNEQFF. Here the CDR3 DNA reads TGTGCCACCAGTGATTTGTCTGGGGGACTAGCTGGAAATGAGCAGTTCTTC.

Of note for this clonotype: Since a much larger clone is just one base distant, this may be a read error. No conserved phenylalanine or tryptophan is present at the end of the CDR3, so a read error is the likely explanation. This sequence joins TRBV6-2 or TRBV6-3 and TRBJ1-1; D gene ambiguous. The V gene's germline CDR1 is MNHEY and CDR2 SVGEGT. Trimming removed 5 bases at V and 8 bases at J, with 18 bases between. The CDR3 sequence is 14 residues long. The DNA of the CDR3 is TGTGCCAGCAGTATAAGCTTGGTAGGCGCGGAAGCTTTCTCT. This codes for CASSISLVGAEAFS.

The CDR3 nucleotides read TGTGCCAGCAGTGAAGCGGGGACAGCCTACGAGCAGTACTTC. Protein sequence: CASSEAGTAYEQYF. The chain joins TRBV2 to TRBJ2-7; 7 bases map to TRBD1. J lost 2 bases, V lost 0 bases, and 1 base had no gene match. The germline gives CDR1 SNHLY, CDR2 FYNNEI. CDR3 length: 14 amino acids.

This clonotype showed up just a few times. This chain uses TRBV14 with TRBJ2-2, with 9 positions matching TRBD2. The V segment lost 0 bases and the J segment 11 bases; nucleotides outside the gene matches: 7. The V gene's germline CDR1 is SGHDN and CDR2 FVKESK. CDR3 length: 15 amino acids. The CDR3 loop is CASSQDSRREGELFF. The DNA of the CDR3 is TGTGCCAGCAGCCAAGATTCGCGGCGGGAGGGAGAGCTGTTTTTT.

At least ten counts were recorded for this clonotype. CDR3 residues: CSVVSQTGELFF. The CDR3 region has the DNA TGCAGCGTTGTTAGTCAAACCGGGGAGCTGTTTTTT. The chain uses TRBV29-1 and TRBJ2-2, with D uncertain. Germline V gives CDR1 SQVTM, CDR2 ANQGSEA. V lost 4 bases to trimming and J lost 5 bases, with 8 bases between them. The CDR3 is 12 residues long.

This rearrangement joins TRBV7-9 to TRBJ2-7; D is ambiguous. The CDR3 extends over 14 amino acids. Looked up from germline, CDR1 is SEHNR and CDR2 is FQNEAQ (reference sequence). The V end was cut by 2 bases, the J end by 2 bases, with 10 bases between. The CDR3 protein is CASSLSSVPYEQYF. Written as DNA, the CDR3 is TGTGCCAGCAGCTTATCTTCCGTTCCCTACGAGCAGTACTTC. The full variable domain, its missing parts supplied by reference TRBV7-9 and TRBJ2-7, is DTGVSQNPRHKITKRGQNVTFRCDPISEHNRLYWYRQTLGQGPEFLTYFQNEAQLEKSRLLSDRFSAERPKGSFSTLEIQRTEQGDSAMYLCASSLSSVPYEQYFGPGTRLTVT.

This clonotype has a count of ten or more. The chain recombines TRBV5-1 with TRBJ2-3; TRBD2 matches at 9 bases. In germline, CDR1 is SGHRS, CDR2 YFSETQ. V lost 2 bases and J lost 3; bases outside the gene matches: 7. This CDR3 is 16 amino acids long. The CDR3 DNA reads TGCGCCAGCAGCTTAAACCTAGCGGGAACAACAGATACGCAGTATTTT. Amino acids: CASSLNLAGTTDTQYF.

The chain combines TRBV11-2 with TRBJ2-1, with D perhaps being TRBD1 or TRBD2 (5 bases each). The CDR3 contains 15 residues. CDR1 is SGHAT, CDR2 FQNNGV, per germline. The V and J ends lost 0 bases and 7 bases respectively, with 13 bases between them. CDR3 in DNA: TGTGCCAGCAGCTTAGAGAGTGGAGGACAAAATGAGCAGTTCTTC. Protein product: CASSLESGGQNEQFF.

This chain links TRBV19 with TRBJ2-7, with D perhaps matching TRBD2 (6 bases). V was shortened by 3 bases and J by 0 bases, with 9 bases between the two germline ends. In germline, CDR1 is LNHDA, CDR2 SQIVND (reference sequence). The CDR3 loop spans 14 amino acids. CDR3 DNA sequence: TGTGCCAGTAGTATTGGCGGGAACTCCTACGAGCAGTACTTC. This codes for CASSIGGNSYEQYF.